A single sample is the source of the 27 T cell receptor beta chains below, sequenced in a study of T cells in Graves' hyperthyroidism and ophthalmopathy. The CDR3 regions of TCR beta were amplified from RNA transcripts. Carried out on the TCR CDR3, a first-round RT-PCR used the HTBI primer set. TCRdb used MiXCR to reprocess the multiplex PCR reads, holding one entry per CDR3 protein. Of 300,000 or so distinct CDR3 sequences listed, 15% to 20% are singletons. Sequenced material: blood. These TCRs come from a woman between 55 and 75 years old with Graves' ophthalmopathy.

This clonotype occurred many times. The chain links TRBV18 to TRBJ2-1; possibly TRBD2 for D (6 bases). The CDR3 is 16 amino acids. Trimming cost V 3 bases and J 0 bases, with 12 bases left between them. The germline CDR1 and CDR2 sequences are KGHSH and LQKENI. This CDR3 reads CASSPEASASYNEQFF. In nucleotides, the CDR3 is TGTGCCAGCTCACCGGAGGCTAGCGCCTCCTACAATGAGCAGTTCTTC. The entire variable domain, with the rest obtained from reference TRBV18 and TRBJ2-1, is as follows: NAGVMQNPRHLVRRRGQEARLRCSPMKGHSHVYWYRQLPEEGLKFMVYLQKENIIDESGMPKERFSAEFPKEGPSILRIQQVVRGDSAAYFCASSPEASASYNEQFFGPGTRLTVL.

V and J are TRBV7-2 and TRBJ2-1; 8 nucleotides match TRBD2. CDR3 size: 15 residues. CDR1 SGHTA and CDR2 FQGNSA come from the germline V gene. V shed 2 bases and J 7 bases; nucleotides not matched to a gene: 7. In nucleotides, the CDR3 is TGTGCCAGCAGCTTACCGGGAGGGCCGGGGAATGAGCAGTTCTTC. As protein: CASSLPGGPGNEQFF. The full variable domain, completed using reference TRBV7-2 and TRBJ2-1, is GAGVSQSPSNKVTEKGKDVELRCDPISGHTALYWYRQSLGQGLEFLIYFQGNSAPDKSGLPSDRFSAERTGGSVSTLTIQRTQQEDSAVYLCASSLPGGPGNEQFFGPGTRLTVL.

The rearrangement joins TRBV5-6 to TRBJ2-7; 7 nucleotides match TRBD2. From germline, CDR1 is SGHDT and CDR2 YYEEEE. Unmatched junction bases numbered 9, after V lost 1 base and J lost 5 bases. The length of the CDR3 is 15 residues. CDR3 sequence (DNA): TGTGCCAGCAGCTTGATCCGCGGGGGAAGTGACGAGCAGTACTTC. It encodes CASSLIRGGSDEQYF. Based on the CDR3 plus reference TRBV5-6 and TRBJ2-7, the full variable domain is DAGVTQSPTHLIKTRGQQVTLRCSPKSGHDTVSWYQQALGQGPQFIFQYYEEEERQRGNFPDRFSGHQFPNYSSELNVNALLLGDSALYLCASSLIRGGSDEQYFGPGTRLTVT.

This clonotype was detected ten times or more. J is TRBJ2-5 and V is TRBV7-2; D may be TRBD2 (5 bases). The V gene's germline CDR1 is SGHTA and CDR2 FQGNSA. V gave up 1 base and J gave up 5 bases, with 20 bases separating them. The CDR3 consists of 17 residues. CDR3 sequence (DNA): TGTGCCAGCAGCTTAGAGTCCTTGCTGGGTCCGGGGGAGACCCAGTACTTC. This gives the protein CASSLESLLGPGETQYF. Drawing the rest from reference TRBV7-2 and TRBJ2-5, the complete variable domain is GAGVSQSPSNKVTEKGKDVELRCDPISGHTALYWYRQSLGQGLEFLIYFQGNSAPDKSGLPSDRFSAERTGGSVSTLTIQRTQQEDSAVYLCASSLESLLGPGETQYFGPGTRLLVL.

There are a few counts of this clonotype. The chain combines TRBV6-5 with TRBJ2-3; no clear D gene. Germline V gives CDR1 MNHEY, CDR2 SVGAGI. CDR3 length equals 15 residues. The V end was cut by 2 bases, the J end by 3 bases, with 12 bases between. CDR3 residues: CASSYEGSRTDTQYF. As DNA, the CDR3 is TGTGCCAGCAGTTACGAAGGTTCCAGAACAGATACGCAGTATTTT.

This clonotype was seen ten or more times. The chain couples TRBV10-3 to TRBJ1-2; D is uncertain. Trimming removed 0 bases from V and 4 bases from J, with 12 bases in between. CDR3 size: 15 residues. Germline V CDR1 and CDR2: ENHRY, SYGVKD. CDR3 DNA: TGTGCCATCAGTGAGTCGTTGGCGAGAACCTATGGCTACACCTTC. Residues: CAISESLARTYGYTF.

This clonotype was seen ten or more times. The chain's CDR3 is CASSQSGGNTEAFF. In nucleotides, the CDR3 is TGTGCCAGCAGTCAATCCGGGGGGAACACTGAAGCTTTCTTT. V gene TRBV6-1 combines with J gene TRBJ1-1; TRBD1 is a possible D gene (5 bases). CDR3 length: 14 amino acids. Per the germline V gene, CDR1 is MNHNS and CDR2 is SASEGT. Deletions cut 5 bases from V and 1 base from J, with 11 bases between.

This clonotype was recorded at least ten times. The chain uses TRBV28 and TRBJ1-1, with D hard to call. The CDR3 runs to 14 residues. Germline V gene data show CDR1 as MDHEN and CDR2 as SYDVKM. The V and J ends lost 6 bases and 4 bases respectively, with 15 bases between them. DNA of the CDR3: TGTGCCAGCAGAAGAGTCTCGCCAGTCACTGAAGCTTTCTTT. Amino acids: CASRRVSPVTEAFF.

A word on this clonotype: This may be a read error: a much more frequent sequence differs by one nucleotide. This CDR3 reads CASSRVGVYNEQYF. In DNA, the CDR3 is TGTGCCAGCAGCCGTGTCGGAGTATACAATGAGCAGTACTTC. The rearrangement uses TRBV11-2 and TRBJ2-1; D gene unclear. The J call is in doubt because the DNA end fits TRBJ2-7 better. The CDR3 extends over 14 amino acids. Germline V gene sequence: CDR1 SGHAT, CDR2 FQNNGV.

There are a few counts of this clonotype. The chain joins TRBV27 to TRBJ1-3; a weak D match, TRBD1 (5 bases). Germline V gives CDR1 MNHEY, CDR2 SMNVEV (reference sequence). V lost 6 bases to trimming and J lost 3 bases, with 12 bases between them. The CDR3 sequence is 14 residues long. The CDR3 region is CASRLTVNGNTIYF. CDR3 nucleotide sequence: TGTGCCAGCAGGCTGACAGTAAATGGAAACACCATATATTTT.

This rearrangement joins TRBV4-2 to TRBJ2-2, with 8 bases matching TRBD1. The junction had 5 bases not matched to a gene; V was cut back by 1 base and J by 4 bases. Germline V CDR1 and CDR2: LGHNA, YNFKEQ. This CDR3 has 16 amino acids. The CDR3 sequence is CASSQGGQVGTGELFF. The CDR3 region has the DNA TGTGCCAGCAGCCAAGGGGGACAGGTGGGCACCGGGGAGCTGTTTTTT.

The gene calls are TRBV9 and TRBJ1-2; no clear D gene. V was clipped by 4 bases and J by 6 bases, with 28 bases between them. The germline CDR1 and CDR2 sequences are SGDLS and YYNGEE. The CDR3 covers 18 residues. The CDR3 sequence is CASSITPREGSHFDGYTF. DNA for the CDR3: TGTGCCAGCAGCATCACCCCCCGGGAGGGTAGTCATTTCGATGGCTACACCTTC.

In its sample, this clonotype was seen many times. The V gene is TRBV10-3, the J gene TRBJ2-1; 11 bases are shared with TRBD2. The germline gives CDR1 ENHRY, CDR2 SYGVKD. CDR3 length equals 15 residues. V was clipped by 4 bases and J by 7 bases; unmatched bases: 6. CDR3 amino acids: CAISGTSGSPNEQFF. The DNA for the CDR3 is TGTGCCATCAGTGGAACTAGCGGGAGTCCGAATGAGCAGTTCTTC.

The sample holds a few counts of this clonotype. The rearrangement links TRBV29-1 to TRBJ2-1; 15 bases match TRBD2. The CDR3 is 14 residues long. Per the germline V gene, CDR1 is SQVTM and CDR2 is ANQGSEA. The junction had 7 bases not matched to a gene; V was cut back by 7 bases and J by 9 bases. The CDR3: CSARGLAGGIEQFF. CDR3 nucleotides: TGCAGCGCCCGAGGACTAGCGGGAGGGATTGAGCAGTTCTTC.

In its sample, this clonotype was seen a few times. The chain carries TRBV9 and TRBJ1-6, with a tentative D call TRBD1 (6 bases). The CDR3 spans 15 residues. CDR1 and CDR2 (germline): SGDLS, YYNGEE. V lost 3 bases, J lost 9 bases, and 16 bases lay in between. The CDR3 sequence: CASSERGDQGSPLHF. The CDR3, as DNA: TGTGCCAGCAGCGAAAGGGGGGACCAGGGTTCACCCCTCCACTTT.

A few counts support this clonotype. The rearrangement links TRBV5-1 to TRBJ2-7; tentative D call: TRBD1 (5 bases). There are 15 residues in the CDR3. Germline CDR1 SGHRS, CDR2 YFSETQ. Trimming removed 4 bases at V and 5 bases at J, with 19 bases between. CDR3 sequence reads: CASSPDNYVPHEQYF. The CDR3 bases are TGCGCCAGCAGCCCGGACAATTACGTACCCCACGAGCAGTACTTC.

A remark on this clonotype: A read error may explain this, as a much larger clone is one base away. The chain uses TRBV6-1 and TRBJ1-1; no firm D call. Per germline, CDR1 MNHNS and CDR2 SASEGT. The length of the CDR3 is 13 residues. Trimming took 6 bases from V and 10 from J, leaving 18 bases between them. The CDR3 is CASRATILTGAFF. CDR3 DNA sequence: TGTGCCAGCAGAGCGACCATCCTAACGGGAGCTTTCTTT.

J is TRBJ1-2 and V is TRBV11-2; the D is unclear. Trimming stripped 0 bases from V and 1 base from J, with 6 bases between. The CDR3 is made up of 14 amino acids. Germline CDR1 SGHAT, CDR2 FQNNGV. The CDR3 here is CASSLEGVNYGYTF. In DNA form, the CDR3 reads TGTGCCAGCAGCTTAGAAGGAGTTAACTATGGCTACACCTTC.

To note about this clonotype: This clone may be a read error of a much larger clone one base away. The chain carries TRBV12-3 or TRBV12-4 and TRBJ2-7; 8 bases agree with TRBD2. The CDR3 has 16 amino acids. The J segment lost 7 bases and the V segment lost 10 bases, leaving 21 bases of the junction unmatched. In DNA, the CDR3 is TGTGCCACCGTGGGCAGGACGGCTAGCGGGTTGGGTGAGCAGTACTTC. Translated: CATVGRTASGLGEQYF.

This clonotype appeared many times. The chain uses TRBV11-3 and TRBJ2-2; D is perhaps TRBD2 (6 bases). V lost 4 bases, J lost 3 bases, and 9 bases lay in between. This CDR3 has 14 amino acids. The germline CDR1 and CDR2 sequences are SGHNT and YENEEA. As DNA, the CDR3 is TGTGCCAGCAGCTCGGAGGGTTACACCGGGGAGCTGTTTTTT. Translation gives CASSSEGYTGELFF.

The chain carries TRBV20-1 and TRBJ2-3; weak D call: TRBD2 (7 bases). V was cut by 3 bases and J by 3 bases, with 16 bases left in between. The CDR3 consists of 15 residues. Germline lookup yields CDR1 DFQATT and CDR2 SNEGSKA (reference sequence). The CDR3 DNA sequence: TGCAGTGCTAGTCAGCTGGGAGGGGGGACAGATACGCAGTATTTT. The encoded protein is CSASQLGGGTDTQYF.

Concerning this clonotype itself: At one end the junction does not follow the germline gene, possibly because of a read error. J is TRBJ2-3 and V is TRBV3-1; 10 nucleotides align to TRBD2. The germline V gene has CDR1 LGHDT and CDR2 YNNKEL (reference sequence). The CDR3 runs 15 residues. The CDR3 loop reads CASRQAGGIADTQYF. Here the CDR3 DNA reads TGTGCCAGCAGACAAGCGGGGGGGATTGCAGATACGCAGTATTTT.

The sample holds many counts of this clonotype. The chain is built from TRBV3-1 and TRBJ2-2; D uncertain. V lost 1 base to trimming and J lost 6 bases, with 6 bases between them. This CDR3 is built from 13 residues. Germline V gene data show CDR1 as LGHDT and CDR2 as YNNKEL (reference sequence). The chain's CDR3 is CASSQGISGELFF. The DNA of the CDR3 is TGTGCCAGCAGCCAAGGGATCTCCGGGGAGCTGTTTTTT.

Remarks on this clonotype: A read error is possible here, since a much larger clone lies one base away. The chain links TRBV7-8 to TRBJ1-3; D gene unclear. The V end lost 2 bases, the J end lost 0 bases, and 8 bases lay between the germline ends. Germline-derived CDR1 and CDR2 are SGHVS and FQNEAQ. CDR3 size: 15 residues. The CDR3 loop is CASSLTGNSGNTIYF. The CDR3 nucleotides are TGTGCCAGCAGCTTAACTGGGAACTCTGGAAACACCATATATTTT.

The chain has TRBV20-1 and TRBJ1-5; the D gene is possibly TRBD1 (5 bases). The CDR3 length is 13 residues. CDR1 and CDR2 from the germline V gene are DFQATT and SNEGSKA (reference sequence). Here the CDR3 DNA reads TGCGGCGTTGATCGGGGCCGGAGTCAGCCCCAGCATTTT. The encoded protein is CGVDRGRSQPQHF.

J is TRBJ2-1 and V is TRBV7-2; 7 bases agree with TRBD2. The germline V gene has CDR1 SGHTA and CDR2 FQGNSA. V lost 5 bases to trimming and J lost 9 bases; unmatched junction nucleotides: 7. The CDR3 has 13 residues. Here the CDR3 DNA reads TGTGCCAGCAGCCAAGCGGGAAGCGGTGAGCAGTTCTTC. This translates into CASSQAGSGEQFF.

This clonotype was seen only a few times. This chain joins TRBV5-1 and TRBJ2-5; D call uncertain. V gave up 3 bases and J gave up 3 bases, with 12 bases separating them. The CDR3 is 14 residues long. The germline CDR1 and CDR2 sequences are SGHRS and YFSETQ. The CDR3 region has the DNA TGCGCCAGCAGCTACGACGGACGGGAAGAGACCCAGTACTTC. Protein sequence: CASSYDGREETQYF.